A single sample is the source of the 2 T cell receptor beta chains below, sequenced in a study of shared clonotypes between healthy human individuals. Positive CCR7 selection of CD45RO-negative cells yielded the naive CD8 cells, and terminally differentiated effector memory CD45RA+ cells were excluded. Clones were sequenced by immunoSEQ multiplex PCR, and TCRdb holds only the in-frame ones, with some missing. The sample consists of around 640,000 clones, approximately 96% of them appearing once. Material for sequencing was naive CD8+ T cells sorted from blood. The source of these receptors is a woman aged 30 to 39 in good health.

This sequence joins TRBV27 and TRBJ1-2, with 8 bases identical to TRBD1. CDR3 length equals 13 residues. The V and J ends lost 9 bases and 4 bases, in that order; junction bases with no gene match: 7. Germline V CDR1 and CDR2: MNHEY, SMNVEV (reference sequence). The CDR3 nucleotides are TGTGCCAGTAAAGCCGGGACAGGCTATGGCTACACCTTC. Translated, it gives CASKAGTGYGYTF.

The V gene is TRBV28, the J gene TRBJ2-5, with TRBD1 matching 10 bases. This CDR3 spans 15 amino acids. Germline CDR1 is MDHEN and CDR2 is SYDVKM. The V segment lost 3 bases and the J segment 8 bases; nucleotides outside the gene matches: 9. CDR3 protein: CASSFLGTGDLTQYF. In nucleotides, the CDR3 is TGTGCCAGCAGTTTCCTCGGGACAGGGGATCTTACCCAGTACTTC.